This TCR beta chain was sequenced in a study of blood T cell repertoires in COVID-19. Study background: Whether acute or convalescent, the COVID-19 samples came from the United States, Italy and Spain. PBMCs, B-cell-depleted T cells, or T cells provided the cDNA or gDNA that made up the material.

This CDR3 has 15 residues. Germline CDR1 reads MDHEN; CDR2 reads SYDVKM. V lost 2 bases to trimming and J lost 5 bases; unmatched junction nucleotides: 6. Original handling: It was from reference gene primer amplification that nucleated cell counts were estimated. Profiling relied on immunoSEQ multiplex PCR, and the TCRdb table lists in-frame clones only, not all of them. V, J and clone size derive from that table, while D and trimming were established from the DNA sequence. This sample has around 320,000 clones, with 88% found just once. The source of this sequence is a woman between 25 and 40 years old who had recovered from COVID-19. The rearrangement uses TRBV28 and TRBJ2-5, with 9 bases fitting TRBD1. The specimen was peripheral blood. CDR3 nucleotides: TGTGCCAGCAGTTTAACGGGACAGGGTACGGAGACCCAGTACTTC. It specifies CASSLTGQGTETQYF.